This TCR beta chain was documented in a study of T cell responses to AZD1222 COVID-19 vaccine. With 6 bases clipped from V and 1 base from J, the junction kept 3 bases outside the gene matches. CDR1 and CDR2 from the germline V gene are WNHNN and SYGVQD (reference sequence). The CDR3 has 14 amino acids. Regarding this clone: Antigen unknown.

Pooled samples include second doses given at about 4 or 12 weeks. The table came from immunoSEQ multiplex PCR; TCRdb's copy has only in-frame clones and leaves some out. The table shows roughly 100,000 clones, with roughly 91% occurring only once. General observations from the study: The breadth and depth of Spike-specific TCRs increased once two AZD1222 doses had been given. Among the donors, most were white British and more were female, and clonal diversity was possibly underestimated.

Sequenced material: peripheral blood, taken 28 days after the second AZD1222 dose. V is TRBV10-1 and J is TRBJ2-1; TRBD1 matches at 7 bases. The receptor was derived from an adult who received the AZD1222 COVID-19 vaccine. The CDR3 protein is CASREQGSYNEQFF. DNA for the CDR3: TGCGCCAGCAGGGAACAGGGGTCCTACAATGAGCAGTTCTTC.